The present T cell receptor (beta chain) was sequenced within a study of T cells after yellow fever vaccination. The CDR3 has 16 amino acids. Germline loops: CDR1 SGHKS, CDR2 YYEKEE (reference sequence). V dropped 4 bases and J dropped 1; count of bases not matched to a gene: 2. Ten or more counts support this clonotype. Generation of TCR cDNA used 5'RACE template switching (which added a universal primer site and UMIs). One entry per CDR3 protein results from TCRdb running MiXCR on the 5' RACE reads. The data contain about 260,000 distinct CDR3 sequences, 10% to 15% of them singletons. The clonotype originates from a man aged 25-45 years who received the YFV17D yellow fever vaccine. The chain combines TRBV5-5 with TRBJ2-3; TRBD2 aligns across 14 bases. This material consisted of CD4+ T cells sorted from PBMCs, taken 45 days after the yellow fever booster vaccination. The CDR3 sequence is CASSETSGRGTDTQYF. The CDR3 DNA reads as TGTGCCAGCAGCGAGACTAGCGGGAGGGGCACAGATACGCAGTATTTT. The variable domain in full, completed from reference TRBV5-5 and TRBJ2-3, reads DAGVTQSPTHLIKTRGQQVTLRCSPISGHKSVSWYQQVLGQGPQFIFQYYEKEERGRGNFPDRFSARQFPNYSSELNVNALLLGDSALYLCASSETSGRGTDTQYFGPGTRLTVL.